This T cell receptor beta chain was captured by sequencing in a study of cytomegalovirus exposure and HLA in healthy donors. The ends lost 5 bases at V and 2 bases at J; junction bases unmatched: 5. The CDR3 loop spans 15 amino acids. CDR1 is LGHNA, CDR2 YSLEER, per germline. PCR was performed using 60 Vbeta and 13 Jbeta primers. Using immunoSEQ multiplex PCR, the repertoire was profiled, and TCRdb retains in-frame clones only, with some absent. The sample records fewer than 130,000 clones, 76% being singletons. The sequence was obtained from a man aged 30-40 years in good health and CMV-seropositive. Material: PBMCs. V and J are TRBV4-3 and TRBJ2-7; 11 positions agree with TRBD2. The CDR3 DNA sequence: TGCGCCAGCAGCGCCGGGACTAGCGGCCCCTACGAGCAGTACTTC. Translation: CASSAGTSGPYEQYF.